The text below deals with one T cell receptor beta chain. These data originate in a study of blood T cell repertoires in COVID-19. Per the study methods: It was from reference gene primer amplification that nucleated cell counts were estimated. Clones were sequenced by immunoSEQ multiplex PCR, and TCRdb holds only the in-frame ones, with some missing. V, J and clone size were drawn from that table, and D and trimming were deduced from the DNA. The sample lists more than 200,000 clones; 75% to 85% were seen once. Participant ages covered 18 to 89 years across approximately 25 US areas. Cohorts were based on clinical histories the participants reported. From germline, CDR1 is MGHRA and CDR2 YSYEKL. There are 16 residues in the CDR3. The J segment lost 4 bases and the V segment lost 3 bases, leaving 4 bases of the junction unmatched.

V is TRBV4-1 and J is TRBJ2-1, with 12 bases aligning to TRBD2. This TCR derives from a young man with acute COVID-19. Sequenced sample: PBMCs or T cells enriched from blood (not recorded which). In DNA form, the CDR3 reads TGCGCCAGCAGCCACGCTAGCGGGGGGGTGTACAATGAGCAGTTCTTC. It translates to CASSHASGGVYNEQFF.